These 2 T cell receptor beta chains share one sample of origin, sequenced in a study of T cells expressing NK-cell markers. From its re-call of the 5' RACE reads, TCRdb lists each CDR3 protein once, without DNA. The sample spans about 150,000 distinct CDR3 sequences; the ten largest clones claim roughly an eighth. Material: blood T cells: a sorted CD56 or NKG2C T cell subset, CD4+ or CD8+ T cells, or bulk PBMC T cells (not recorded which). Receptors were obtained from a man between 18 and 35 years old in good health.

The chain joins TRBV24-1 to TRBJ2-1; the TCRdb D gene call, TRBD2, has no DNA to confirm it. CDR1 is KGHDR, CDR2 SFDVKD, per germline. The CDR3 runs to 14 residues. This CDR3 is CATTPSGYDNEQFF.

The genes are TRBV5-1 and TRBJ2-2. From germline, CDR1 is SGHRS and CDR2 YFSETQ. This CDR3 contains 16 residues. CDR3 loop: CANPRVKDGKTGELFF.